Ten or more counts support the clone carrying this TCR beta chain. Its antigen is as yet unknown. TCRdb re-called the PCR reads with MiXCR, one entry per CDR3 protein. Of about half a million distinct CDR3 sequences in the sample, about a fifth were seen once. V shed 7 bases and J 0 bases; nucleotides not matched to a gene: 6. This CDR3 has 16 residues. This specimen comes from a study of molecular identifiers for immune sequencing clone quantification. About the research overall: The replicate experiment used RNA from roughly 21,000 or 96,000 naive CD8 cells. This RNA was split into five aliquots, and four of them were sequenced.

Findings and limits, study-wide: Under 1% of molecules in naive cells, but over 99% of effector molecules, belonged to clones above 20 RNA copies. Investigators reportedly could detect spiked Jurkat TCR RNA from one cell among approximately 1 million naive cells. Barcode sharing among identical TCR molecules could make large clones appear smaller.

The sequenced material came from naive CD8+ T cells from blood, with Jurkat cell RNA spiked in. Subset: FACS-sorted CD8+CD4-CCR7+CD45RA+ naive T cells. The V call is TRBV6-7, the J call TRBJ2-1, with 10 bases that match TRBD2. TRBV6-7 is an open reading frame, and its role is uncertain. This TCR was sampled from a human donor in good health. Some libraries in this study had Jurkat cell RNA spiked in. DNA for the CDR3: TGTGCCAGCATCCCTAGCGGGAGTTCCTCCTACAATGAGCAGTTCTTC. This codes for CASIPSGSSSYNEQFF.